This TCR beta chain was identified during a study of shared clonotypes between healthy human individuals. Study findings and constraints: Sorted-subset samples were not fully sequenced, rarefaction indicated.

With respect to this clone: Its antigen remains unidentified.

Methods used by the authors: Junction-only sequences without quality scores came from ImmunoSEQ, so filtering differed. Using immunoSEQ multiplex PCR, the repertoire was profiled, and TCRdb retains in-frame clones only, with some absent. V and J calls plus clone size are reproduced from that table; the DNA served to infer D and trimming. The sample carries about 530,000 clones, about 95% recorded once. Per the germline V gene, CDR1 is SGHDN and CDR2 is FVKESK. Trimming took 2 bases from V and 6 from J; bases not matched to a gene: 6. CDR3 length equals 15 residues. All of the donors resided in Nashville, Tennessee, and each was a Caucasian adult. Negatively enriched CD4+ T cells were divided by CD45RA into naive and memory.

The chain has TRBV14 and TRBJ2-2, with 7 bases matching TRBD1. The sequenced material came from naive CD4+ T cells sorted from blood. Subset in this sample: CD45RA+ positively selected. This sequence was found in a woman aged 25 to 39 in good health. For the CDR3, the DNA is TGTGCCAGCAGCCAACGGACAGGTTCGTCCGGGGAGCTGTTTTTT. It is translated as CASSQRTGSSGELFF.